Listed below are T cell receptor beta chains from one sample, sequenced in a study of blood T cell repertoires in COVID-19. Profiling relied on immunoSEQ multiplex PCR, and the TCRdb table lists in-frame clones only, not all of them. The table lists more than 120,000 clones, 87% of them singletons. Sequenced: peripheral blood. The receptors here all came from a woman in her 50s with acute or convalescent COVID-19. Both conserved end residues are part of each CDR3. Only part of the rows carry a size: once, few, many, or a class if the clone is expanded.

size | J | V | CDR3
NA | TRBJ2-1 | TRBV5-1 | CASSPQDRYNEQFF
NA | TRBJ1-1 | TRBV12-5 | CASGLEVGLINTEAFF
NA | TRBJ2-7 | TRBV24-1 | CATSERGLAGYEQYF
once | TRBJ2-1 | TRBV6-5 | CASSSFRTGAYNEQFF
NA | TRBJ2-3 | TRBV7-3 | CASSLEGRGGTDTQYF
NA | TRBJ1-4 | TRBV21-1 | CAGQRGDNEKLFF
NA | TRBJ2-3 | TRBV28 | CASSLRAHTQYF
NA | TRBJ2-1 | TRBV6-4 | CASSDAAGDAQFF
NA | TRBJ2-3 | TRBV5-1 | CASSSGLGETDTQYF
NA | TRBJ1-1 | TRBV19 | CASSSDRETEAFF
NA | TRBJ1-4 | TRBV30 | CAWSVRDRANEKLFF
NA | TRBJ1-4 | TRBV19 | CASSIETGLRLFF
NA | TRBJ2-1 | TRBV18 | CASSLTSGGYNEQFF
NA | TRBJ2-3 | TRBV5-1 | CASSLDSGGGTDTQYF
NA | TRBJ2-3 | TRBV28 | CASSIVPSTDTQYF
NA | TRBJ2-3 | TRBV11-3 | CASSLQTGGVGTDTQYF
once | TRBJ2-3 | TRBV19 | CASSLTSGPLYF
NA | TRBJ1-4 | TRBV6-5 | CASSSYREGDEKLFF